This entry concerns a single T cell receptor (beta chain). The data were taken from a study of blood T cell repertoires in COVID-19. Study at large: Samples of COVID-19 (acute and convalescent) were obtained from the United States, Italy and Spain. PBMCs, B-cell-depleted T cells, or T cells provided the cDNA or gDNA that made up the material.

Germline V gene sequence: CDR1 WSHSY, CDR2 SAAADI. J gave up 9 bases and V 6 bases, and 8 bases lay outside the gene matches. The CDR3 has 14 amino acids. In the original processing: Amplified reference gene primers provided the basis for estimating nucleated cell counts. TCRdb keeps only in-frame clones here, not all; method: immunoSEQ multiplex PCR. V, J and clone size reflect that table, while D and trimming were determined from the DNA. This table has some 240,000 clones, 89% appearing once. This TCR derives from a woman aged 40 to 49 who had recovered from COVID-19. The chain couples TRBV10-2 to TRBJ2-1, with TRBD1 matching 10 bases. The source material was peripheral blood. This CDR3 is CASRTGTGVPEQFF. CDR3 nucleotide sequence: TGCGCCAGCAGGACCGGGACAGGGGTTCCTGAGCAGTTCTTC.